One sample yielded the 9 T cell receptor beta chains listed below, sequenced in a study of neoadjuvant nivolumab and ipilimumab in lung cancer. Using immunoSEQ multiplex PCR, the repertoire was profiled, and TCRdb retains in-frame clones only, with some absent. The sample includes around 30,000 clones, more than 80% of them seen just once. The specimen comprised tumor tissue, sampled after neoadjuvant nivolumab, alone or with ipilimumab, at or shortly before surgery. Every receptor here comes from an adult with non-small cell lung cancer.

V and J are TRBV2 and TRBJ2-5; 9 nucleotides match TRBD1. The J segment lost 1 base and the V segment lost 2 bases, leaving 5 bases of the junction unmatched. The CDR3 sequence is 16 residues long. Germline V gene data show CDR1 as SNHLY and CDR2 as FYNNEI. The CDR3 is CASSEPGQGLQETQYF. The CDR3 nucleotides are TGTGCCAGCAGTGAACCGGGACAGGGCCTCCAAGAGACCCAGTACTTC.

This clone came up a few times. V and J are TRBV2 and TRBJ2-7; TRBD2 aligns across 9 bases. The V segment lost 7 bases and the J segment 0 bases; nucleotides outside the gene matches: 7. CDR3 length: 15 amino acids. In germline, CDR1 is SNHLY, CDR2 FYNNEI. The CDR3 loop is CASTFSGSLSYEQYF. CDR3 sequence (DNA): TGTGCCAGCACCTTTAGCGGGAGTCTCTCCTACGAGCAGTACTTC.

This clone was picked up a small number of times. The CDR3 loop is CASRKTDGGNQPQHF. The CDR3 region has the DNA TGTGCCAGCAGAAAGACAGACGGAGGGAATCAGCCCCAGCATTTT. The gene calls are TRBV28 and TRBJ1-5; maybe TRBD1 (5 bases). CDR1 is MDHEN, CDR2 SYDVKM, per germline. This CDR3 has 15 residues. Trimming pared 6 bases from V and 4 bases from J, leaving 16 bases between.

This clone was counted a few times. The J gene is TRBJ1-5, the V gene TRBV5-1; TRBD1 agrees at 7 bases. Trimming at V came to 1 base and at J to 1 base, leaving 2 bases not matched to a gene. From germline, CDR1 is SGHRS and CDR2 YFSETQ. The CDR3 contains 15 residues. The CDR3 loop reads CASSLSGGSNQPQHF. The CDR3 DNA is TGCGCCAGCAGCTTGTCAGGGGGAAGCAATCAGCCCCAGCATTTT.

The chain employs TRBV7-6 and TRBJ1-5; D gene unclear. The V gene lost 0 bases and the J gene lost 1 base, with 7 bases spanning the gap. The CDR3 totals 15 residues. CDR1 and CDR2 (germline): SGHVS, FNYEAQ. CDR3 nucleotides: TGTGCCAGCAGCTTAGCGGGCGGAAGCAATCAGCCCCAGCATTTT. Its translation is CASSLAGGSNQPQHF. Based on the CDR3 plus reference TRBV7-6 and TRBJ1-5, the full variable domain is GAGVSQSPRYKVTKRGQDVALRCDPISGHVSLYWYRQALGQGPEFLTYFNYEAQQDKSGLPNDRFSAERPEGSISTLTIQRTEQRDSAMYRCASSLAGGSNQPQHFGDGTRLSIL.

The chain links TRBV18 to TRBJ2-3; TRBD2 matches at 11 bases. Germline-derived CDR1 and CDR2 are KGHSH and LQKENI. The CDR3 is made up of 14 amino acids. The V gene end was trimmed by 3 bases and the J gene end by 8 bases; junction bases not matched to a gene: 4. CDR3 sequence reads: CASSPWTSGPTQYF. For the CDR3, the DNA is TGTGCCAGCTCACCCTGGACTAGCGGGCCTACGCAGTATTTT.

The chain employs TRBV5-1 and TRBJ1-1, with D perhaps matching TRBD1 (5 bases). This CDR3 has 13 residues. The ends were cut back, 3 bases at V and 4 bases at J, with 10 bases in the middle. The germline V gene encodes CDR1 SGHRS and CDR2 YFSETQ. In nucleotides, the CDR3 is TGCGCCAGCAGCTCCCAGGGCGGCACTGAAGCTTTCTTT. Its translation: CASSSQGGTEAFF.

Written as DNA, the CDR3 is TGTGCCGGGACAGGTGATAACTCTGGAAACACCATATATTTT. It encodes CAGTGDNSGNTIYF. The chain recombines TRBV30 with TRBJ1-3; TRBD1 matches at 8 bases. The CDR3 extends over 14 amino acids. Germline V CDR1 and CDR2: GTSNPN, SVGIG (reference sequence). The trim removed 8 bases at V and 0 bases at J, leaving 6 bases unmatched.

The V gene is TRBV7-2, the J gene TRBJ2-1, with D possibly matching TRBD2 (5 bases). The germline CDR1 and CDR2 sequences are SGHTA and FQGNSA. V was cut by 1 base and J by 7 bases, with 14 bases left in between. This CDR3 comprises 15 residues. CDR3 region: CASSLGAPGVNEQFF. The CDR3 bases are TGTGCCAGCAGCTTAGGGGCCCCCGGGGTGAATGAGCAGTTCTTC.